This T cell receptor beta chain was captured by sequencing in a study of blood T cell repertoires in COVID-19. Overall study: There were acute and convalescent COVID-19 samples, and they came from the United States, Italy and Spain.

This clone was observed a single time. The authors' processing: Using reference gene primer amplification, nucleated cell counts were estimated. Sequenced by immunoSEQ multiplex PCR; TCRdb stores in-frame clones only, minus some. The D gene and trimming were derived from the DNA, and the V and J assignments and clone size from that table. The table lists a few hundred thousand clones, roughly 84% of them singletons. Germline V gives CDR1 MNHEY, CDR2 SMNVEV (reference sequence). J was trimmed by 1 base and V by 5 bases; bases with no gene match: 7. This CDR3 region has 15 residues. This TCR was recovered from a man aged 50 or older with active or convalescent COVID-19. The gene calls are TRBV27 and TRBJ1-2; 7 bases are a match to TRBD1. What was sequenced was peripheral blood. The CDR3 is CASSTHQGVNYGYTF. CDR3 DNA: TGTGCCAGCAGTACTCATCAGGGGGTTAACTATGGCTACACCTTC.